A selection of T cell receptor beta chains follows, all from one sample in a study of blood T cell repertoires in COVID-19. Clones were read by immunoSEQ multiplex PCR, and TCRdb kept only the in-frame ones, dropping some. The table shows fewer than 200,000 clones, with 80% to 85% occurring only once. The sample consisted of peripheral blood. The receptors were gathered from an older woman with COVID-19, enrolled during active disease. Both conserved end residues are part of each CDR3. Each record gives: V gene, J gene, D gene, clone size, CDR3 DNA, CDR3 protein. A D gene is named only where the DNA matches it firmly. Only some rows state a clone size, as once, few, many or a class for expanded clones.

>TRBV28|TRBJ1-1|TRBD1|NA
TGTGCCAGCAGTTCCCAGGGGACAGTGGATACGGAAGCTTTCTTT
CASSSQGTVDTEAFF
>TRBV27|TRBJ1-5|NA|NA
TGTGCCAGCAGTTTATCGGGGGCGTATAGCAATCAGCCCCAGCATTTT
CASSLSGAYSNQPQHF
>TRBV5-1|TRBJ2-1|NA|NA
TGCGCCAGCAGCTTGGCCGGCGCGGCCAGATACAATGAGCAGTTCTTC
CASSLAGAARYNEQFF
>TRBV4-3|TRBJ2-1|TRBD1|NA
TGCGCCAGCAGCCGGGCCCGGGACAGCTCCTACAATGAGCAGTTCTTC
CASSRARDSSYNEQFF
>TRBV7-8|TRBJ1-5|NA|few
TGTGCCAGCAGCTTAGAAGTTGGGCAGTTAAATCAGCCCCAGCATTTT
CASSLEVGQLNQPQHF
>TRBV6-6|TRBJ1-6|NA|NA
TGTGCCAGCAGGCGGGACTCCTATAATTCACCCCTCCACTTT
CASRRDSYNSPLHF
>TRBV2|TRBJ2-2|TRBD2|NA
TGTGCCAGCAGTGGTCTAGCGGGAGGGCCCGGGGCCGGGGAGCTGTTTTTT
CASSGLAGGPGAGELFF
>TRBV28|TRBJ1-3|NA|NA
TGTGCCAGCAGTTCAGCGGGACCCATGTCTGGAAACACCATATATTTT
CASSSAGPMSGNTIYF
>TRBV15|TRBJ1-1|NA|NA
TGTGCCACCAGCAGAGATAAAGGGGGGAACACTGAAGCTTTCTTT
CATSRDKGGNTEAFF
>TRBV11-2|TRBJ1-4|NA|NA
TGTGCCAGCAGCTCCGCTTTCGGACTCGAAAAACTGTTTTTT
CASSSAFGLEKLFF
>TRBV2|TRBJ2-7|NA|NA
TGTGCCAGCAGGGACGGGGCCTACGAGCAGTACTTC
CASRDGAYEQYF
>TRBV6-5|TRBJ1-2|TRBD1|NA
TGTGCCAGCAGCGTCACAGGGGGCCTAATGAAGGGCTACACCTTC
CASSVTGGLMKGYTF
>TRBV28|TRBJ2-1|TRBD2|NA
TGTGCCAGCAGTCCCCATGACAGTTACCTGGGACTAGCGACCGAGCAGTTCTTC
CASSPHDSYLGLATEQFF
>TRBV5-1|TRBJ2-3|NA|NA
TGCGCCAGCAGCTTGGCGGGTTCGGCAGATACGCAGTATTTT
CASSLAGSADTQYF
>TRBV29-1|TRBJ2-5|TRBD2|NA
TGCAGCGTCGGAGTTGGGGGGGGGACCCAGTACTTC
CSVGVGGGTQYF
>TRBV19|TRBJ1-3|TRBD1|NA
TGTGCCAGTAGTACCCGACAGGGGGCCTCTGGAAACACCATATATTTT
CASSTRQGASGNTIYF
>TRBV18|TRBJ2-1|TRBD2|NA
TGTGCCAGCTCAGAGCGCCGGGGGGAGTACAATGAGCAGTTCTTC
CASSERRGEYNEQFF
>TRBV11-1|TRBJ2-7|TRBD2|NA
TGTGCCAGCAGCTCGGGACTAGCGGGAGGCGAGCAGTACTTC
CASSSGLAGGEQYF
>TRBV27|TRBJ2-7|TRBD1|NA
TGTGCCAGCAGTTTTGGGCAGGGGGAGAAGGTGCAGTACTTC
CASSFGQGEKVQYF
>TRBV6-2/TRBV6-3|TRBJ2-2|NA|NA
TGTGCCAGCAGTTTGGACAGCACCGGGGAGCTGTTTTTT
CASSLDSTGELFF
>TRBV4-2|TRBJ1-1|NA|NA
TGTGCCAGCGGTCGGGAGGGTATCTCGAACACTGAAGCTTTCTTT
CASGREGISNTEAFF
>TRBV15|TRBJ2-3|NA|NA
TGTGCCACCAGCAGAGATAGAGATACGCAGTATTTT
CATSRDRDTQYF
>TRBV5-1|TRBJ2-2|TRBD1|NA
TGCGCCAGCAGCTTCGGGACAGGGGGGCTGTTTTTT
CASSFGTGGLFF
>TRBV4-1|TRBJ1-4|NA|NA
TGCGCCAGCAGCCAAAGCAGGGGAAAAGGAGAAAAACTGTTTTTT
CASSQSRGKGEKLFF
>TRBV6-2/TRBV6-3|TRBJ2-1|TRBD2|few
TGTGCCAGCAGTAAGCGGACTAGCGGGATAATAGAGACCAATGAGCAGTTCTTC
CASSKRTSGIIETNEQFF
>TRBV19|TRBJ2-3|NA|NA
TGTGCCAGTTCTCTTAACACAGATACGCAGTATTTT
CASSLNTDTQYF
>TRBV7-9|TRBJ2-1|NA|NA
TGTGCCAGCAGCTTGACAGGTTCCGTCAATGAGCAGTTCTTC
CASSLTGSVNEQFF
>TRBV28|TRBJ2-1|TRBD2|NA
TGTGCCAGCAGTTTTTTTAGCGGGAGTGATGAGCAGTTCTTC
CASSFFSGSDEQFF
>TRBV19|TRBJ2-7|TRBD2|few
TGTGCCAGTAGTATATTCTCTACGGCTAGCGGGCGCTACGAGCAGTACTTC
CASSIFSTASGRYEQYF
>TRBV2|TRBJ2-7|TRBD2|NA
TGTGCCAGCTCTTCGTACACAGGCGGCGGGAGCTACGAGCAGTACTTC
CASSSYTGGGSYEQYF
>TRBV6-2/TRBV6-3|TRBJ2-1|TRBD2|NA
TGTGCCAGCAGCCGCGGGACTAGCGGGAGGGCCAGGTTCTTC
CASSRGTSGRARFF
>TRBV28|TRBJ1-4|NA|NA
TGTGCCAGCACCTCAAGTGGTTCAGGGGCTGAAAAACTGTTTTTT
CASTSSGSGAEKLFF
>TRBV4-1|TRBJ2-1|TRBD2|NA
TGCGCCAGCAGCGTGGGACTATACTACAATGAGCAGTTCTTC
CASSVGLYYNEQFF
>TRBV7-9|TRBJ2-7|NA|NA
TGTGCCGGGGGTATGGCGGGGTCCCGCGAGCAGTACTTC
CAGGMAGSREQYF
>TRBV6-5|TRBJ2-7|TRBD1|once
TGTGCCAGCAGTTTCTTAAGCAGGGGGAGCTCCTACGAGCAGTACTTC
CASSFLSRGSSYEQYF
>TRBV29-1|TRBJ2-5|TRBD1|NA
TGCAGCGTCGGGGACAGGGGCCAAGAGACCCAGTACTTC
CSVGDRGQETQYF
>TRBV10-3|TRBJ2-7|TRBD1|NA
TGTGCCACCCGGACAGGGGGTGAGGCGCAGTACTTC
CATRTGGEAQYF
>TRBV28|TRBJ2-3|NA|NA
TGTGCCAGCAGTTCAGGCAGGGTCGCAGATACGCAGTATTTT
CASSSGRVADTQYF
>TRBV15|TRBJ2-1|TRBD2|NA
TGTGCCACCAGCAGAGGGAATAGCGGGAGAAGTGAGCAGTTCTTC
CATSRGNSGRSEQFF
>TRBV28|TRBJ1-2|NA|NA
TGTGCCAGCAGTCCGCCCCCTCGGGGCTACACCTTC
CASSPPPRGYTF
>TRBV18|TRBJ1-4|NA|NA
TGTGCCAGCTCACCGGGGCAGGTGCCTAATGAAAAACTGTTTTTT
CASSPGQVPNEKLFF
>TRBV6-5|TRBJ2-2|NA|NA
TGTGCCAGCAGGCAAATGCTAGCGAACACCGGGGAGCTGTTTTTT
CASRQMLANTGELFF
>TRBV7-2|TRBJ1-1|TRBD1|NA
TGTGCCAGCAGCCCAAATCGACAGGGCGGCTACACTGAAGCTTTCTTT
CASSPNRQGGYTEAFF
>TRBV5-1|TRBJ2-1|TRBD1|NA
TGCGCCAGCAGCTTAGAGGGGGCCCCCTCCTACAATGAGCAGTTCTTC
CASSLEGAPSYNEQFF
>TRBV7-9|TRBJ2-3|TRBD1|NA
TGTGCCAGCAGCTTAGGGGTACAGGGGCCCACACCGTATTTT
CASSLGVQGPTPYF
>TRBV2|TRBJ1-5|TRBD1|NA
TGTGCCAGCAGTTATGGACAGGGAGGGAGTCAGCCCCAGCATTTT
CASSYGQGGSQPQHF
>TRBV7-2|TRBJ1-1|NA|NA
TGTGCCAGCAGCTTCCAGGGGACTGAAGCTTTCTTT
CASSFQGTEAFF
>TRBV19|TRBJ2-6|TRBD1|once
TGTGCCAGTAGTTATTTTGGACAGGGAAGCTCTGGGGCCAACGTCCTGACTTTC
CASSYFGQGSSGANVLTF
>TRBV6-5|TRBJ1-5|NA|many
TGTGCCAGCAGTTCATCAATTTATCAGCCCCAGCATTTT
CASSSSIYQPQHF
>TRBV4-1|TRBJ2-5|NA|NA
TGCGCCAGCAGCCTCCGCGGCGAGACCCAGTACTTC
CASSLRGETQYF
>TRBV9|TRBJ2-1|TRBD2|NA
TGTGCCAGCACCTCGGGAGGTTACAATGAGCAGTTCTTC
CASTSGGYNEQFF
>TRBV7-6|TRBJ2-6|TRBD2|NA
TGTGCCAGCAGCTTAGCCCCGGGAGGGAGCTCTGGGGCCAACGTCCTGACTTTC
CASSLAPGGSSGANVLTF
>TRBV27|TRBJ2-5|NA|NA
TGTGCCAGCAGTTTAGAAGGGGGTGGGGAGACCCAGTACTTC
CASSLEGGGETQYF